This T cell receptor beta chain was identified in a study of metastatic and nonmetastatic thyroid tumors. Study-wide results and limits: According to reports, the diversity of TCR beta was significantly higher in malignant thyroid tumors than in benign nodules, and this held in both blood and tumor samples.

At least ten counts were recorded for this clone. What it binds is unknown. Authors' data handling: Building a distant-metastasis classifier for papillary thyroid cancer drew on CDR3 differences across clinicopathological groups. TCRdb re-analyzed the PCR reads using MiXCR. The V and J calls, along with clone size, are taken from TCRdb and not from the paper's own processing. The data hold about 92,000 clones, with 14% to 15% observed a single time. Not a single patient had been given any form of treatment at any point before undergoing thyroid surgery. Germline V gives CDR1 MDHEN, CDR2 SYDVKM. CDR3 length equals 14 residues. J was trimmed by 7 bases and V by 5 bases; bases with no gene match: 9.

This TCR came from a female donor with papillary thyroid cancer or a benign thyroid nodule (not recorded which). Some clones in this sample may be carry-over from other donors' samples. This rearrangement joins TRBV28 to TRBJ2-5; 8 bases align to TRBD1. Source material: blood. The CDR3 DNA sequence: TGTGCCAGCAGTGGGGACAGGAGCCCGGGGACCCAGTACTTC. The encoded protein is CASSGDRSPGTQYF.